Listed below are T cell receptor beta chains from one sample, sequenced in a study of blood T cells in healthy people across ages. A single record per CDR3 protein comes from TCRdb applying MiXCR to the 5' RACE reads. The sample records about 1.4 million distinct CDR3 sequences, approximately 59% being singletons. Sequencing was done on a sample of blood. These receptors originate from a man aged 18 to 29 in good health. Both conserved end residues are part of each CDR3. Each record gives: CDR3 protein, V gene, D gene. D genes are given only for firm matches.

CDR3aa: CASSSSGQRNYGYTF
v_gene: TRBV12-3/TRBV12-4
d_gene: .

CDR3aa: CASSDPLGENYGYTF
v_gene: TRBV25-1
d_gene: .

CDR3aa: CASSPGTGTNYGYTF
v_gene: TRBV7-9
d_gene: TRBD1

CDR3aa: CASSLTTGGEGQYF
v_gene: TRBV7-9
d_gene: TRBD1

CDR3aa: CASGRYGGANSPLHF
v_gene: TRBV4-3
d_gene: .

CDR3aa: CSVEGTEDTQYF
v_gene: TRBV29-1
d_gene: .

CDR3aa: CASSTLRLEKLFF
v_gene: TRBV6-2/TRBV6-3
d_gene: .

CDR3aa: CSASDRGEVTDTQYF
v_gene: TRBV20-1
d_gene: TRBD1

CDR3aa: CASSPEYSATNYGYTF
v_gene: TRBV18
d_gene: .

CDR3aa: CASRVLGPNYGYTF
v_gene: TRBV6-2/TRBV6-3
d_gene: .

CDR3aa: CASNGQGTDTQYF
v_gene: TRBV2
d_gene: TRBD1

CDR3aa: CSARGAIVMNTEAFF
v_gene: TRBV20-1
d_gene: .

CDR3aa: CATSDLGTAGTQYF
v_gene: TRBV24-1
d_gene: .

CDR3aa: CASSEFRTGVDEQYF
v_gene: TRBV25-1
d_gene: TRBD1

CDR3aa: CSARVSSSYEQYF
v_gene: TRBV20-1
d_gene: .

CDR3aa: CASSFSGTKETQYF
v_gene: TRBV27
d_gene: TRBD2

CDR3aa: CASSPGGPTKQYF
v_gene: TRBV18
d_gene: .